The 27 T cell receptor beta chains below come from one sample, sequenced in a study of beta chain features in type 1 diabetes. cDNA synthesis used the whole RNA isolate, giving expressed TCRB sequences. Here immunoSEQ multiplex PCR was the method, and the copy in TCRdb shows in-frame clones only, minus some. The sample has approximately 170,000 clones, 7.5% to 9.5% seen once. Sequencing input: central memory CD4+ T cells from blood. The receptors were gathered from a woman in her late teens or twenties in good health.

This clone was counted a few times. CDR3 sequence (DNA): TGCAGTGCTGAAAGGGGGAATGAGCAGTTCTTC. This codes for CSAERGNEQFF. V and J are TRBV20-1 and TRBJ2-1; a possible D gene is TRBD1 (6 bases). Germline-derived CDR1 and CDR2 are DFQATT and SNEGSKA (reference sequence). The CDR3 runs 11 residues. V lost 5 bases, J lost 7 bases, and 9 bases lay in between.

The rearrangement uses TRBV13 and TRBJ2-7, with TRBD1 identical over 10 bases. The germline gives CDR1 PRHDT, CDR2 FYEKMQ (reference sequence). Unmatched junction bases numbered 9, after V lost 5 bases and J lost 2 bases. CDR3 length equals 16 residues. As DNA, the CDR3 is TGTGCCAGCAGCCCCAGGACAGGGGGTGGAACCTACGAGCAGTACTTC. Amino acid sequence: CASSPRTGGGTYEQYF.

This chain links TRBV2 with TRBJ2-7, with D possibly TRBD2 on 5 matching bases. Looked up from germline, CDR1 is SNHLY and CDR2 is FYNNEI. The CDR3 totals 18 residues. Trimming removed 2 bases from V and 2 bases from J, with 22 bases in between. The CDR3 DNA follows: TGTGCCAGCAGTGAATTGGTCTCGGGGTTCCGGGGTACCTACGAGCAGTACTTC. Encoded protein: CASSELVSGFRGTYEQYF.

This chain connects TRBV5-1 to TRBJ1-2; D possibly corresponds to TRBD1 (6 bases). The CDR3 consists of 16 residues. The germline V gene encodes CDR1 SGHRS and CDR2 YFSETQ. V shed 0 bases and J shed 4 bases, with 16 bases lying between them. This CDR3 reads CASSLDPGTFVYGYTF. CDR3 in DNA: TGCGCCAGCAGCTTGGATCCAGGGACATTCGTCTATGGCTACACCTTC.

V is TRBV6-1 and J is TRBJ2-6; D is ambiguous. The CDR3 has 15 residues. Germline CDR1 is MNHNS and CDR2 is SASEGT. V gave up 2 bases and J gave up 4 bases, with 9 bases separating them. The CDR3 reads CASSEPSAGANVLTF. The CDR3 bases are TGTGCCAGCAGTGAACCCAGCGCAGGGGCCAACGTCCTGACTTTC.

This chain uses TRBV6-6 with TRBJ1-5, with 10 nucleotides matching TRBD1. The CDR3 is made up of 16 amino acids. Trimming removed 6 bases from V and 3 bases from J; junction bases left unmatched: 8. The V gene's germline CDR1 is MNHNY and CDR2 SVGAGI (reference sequence). The CDR3 nucleotides are TGTGCCAGCAGCCTCAGGGACAGGGGATACAATCAGCCCCAGCATTTT. It yields the protein CASSLRDRGYNQPQHF.

This clone was recorded a few times. Other DNA sequences in the sample encode the same CDR3. The rearrangement uses TRBV13 and TRBJ1-2; D is unclear. Trimming cost V 5 bases and J 0 bases, with 10 bases left between them. CDR1 and CDR2 from the germline V gene are PRHDT and FYEKMQ (reference sequence). CDR3 length: 14 amino acids. CDR3 DNA sequence: TGTGCCAGCAGCCGGGGTAGACCTAACTATGGCTACACCTTC. Its protein is CASSRGRPNYGYTF.

The rearrangement uses TRBV7-2 and TRBJ2-1; no definite D call. This CDR3 is 14 amino acids long. The germline gives CDR1 SGHTA, CDR2 FQGNSA. V was shortened by 2 bases and J by 0 bases, with 5 bases between the two germline ends. CDR3 in DNA: TGTGCCAGCAGCTTACGTAGCTCCTACAATGAGCAGTTCTTC. It encodes CASSLRSSYNEQFF.

This clone was observed a handful of times. The V and J genes are TRBV5-1 and TRBJ2-7; D gene unclear. This CDR3 has 13 residues. Germline V CDR1 and CDR2: SGHRS, YFSETQ. Trimming removed 1 base from V and 3 bases from J, with 8 bases in between. CDR3 loop: CASSLYTNYEQYF. CDR3 coding DNA: TGCGCCAGCAGCTTGTATACAAACTACGAGCAGTACTTC. Complete variable domain (other parts from reference TRBV5-1 and TRBJ2-7): KAGVTQTPRYLIKTRGQQVTLSCSPISGHRSVSWYQQTPGQGLQFLFEYFSETQRNKGNFPGRFSGRQFSNSRSEMNVSTLELGDSALYLCASSLYTNYEQYFGPGTRLTVT.

This clone occurred a few times. This chain uses TRBV5-1 with TRBJ1-1, with unresolved D. V was trimmed by 6 bases and J by 5 bases, leaving 20 bases between them. Germline V lookup: CDR1 SGHRS, CDR2 YFSETQ. CDR3 length equals 15 residues. Here the CDR3 reads CASNQNPGLRTEAFF. The CDR3 bases are TGCGCCAGCAATCAAAACCCGGGTCTTAGAACTGAAGCTTTCTTT.

This clone was found many times. V is TRBV2 and J is TRBJ1-1; 10 bases agree with TRBD1. CDR1 SNHLY and CDR2 FYNNEI come from the germline V gene. The CDR3 is 15 amino acids. The ends lost 7 bases at V and 0 bases at J; junction bases unmatched: 5. The CDR3 DNA reads TGTGCCAGCATCCCGGGACAGGGGCTGAACACTGAAGCTTTCTTT. Encoded protein: CASIPGQGLNTEAFF.

This chain connects TRBV30 to TRBJ1-1; TRBD1 agrees at 8 bases. The V and J ends lost 2 bases and 1 base, in that order; junction bases with no gene match: 6. The CDR3 runs to 15 residues. The germline gives CDR1 GTSNPN, CDR2 SVGIG (reference sequence). The CDR3 loop reads CAWSNPGTGNTEAFF. CDR3 bases: TGTGCCTGGAGTAACCCCGGGACAGGGAACACTGAAGCTTTCTTT.

V gene TRBV5-4 combines with J gene TRBJ2-3, with D tentatively TRBD2 (6 bases). Germline V gene lookup returns CDR1 SGHNT and CDR2 YYREEE (reference sequence). Trimming removed 5 bases from V and 1 base from J, with 14 bases in between. This CDR3 spans 15 amino acids. CDR3 loop: CASSSSGGGTDTQYF. DNA for the CDR3: TGTGCCAGCAGTTCTTCCGGGGGAGGCACAGATACGCAGTATTTT.

The genes are TRBV6-6 and TRBJ1-5; tentative D call: TRBD1 (6 bases). Germline CDR1 is MNHNY and CDR2 is SVGAGI (reference sequence). There are 14 residues in the CDR3. The V and J ends lost 5 bases and 4 bases respectively, with 12 bases between them. CDR3 amino acids: CASSLRDKNQPQHF. CDR3 DNA: TGTGCCAGCAGTCTCCGGGACAAAAATCAGCCCCAGCATTTT.

The chain carries TRBV29-1 and TRBJ2-1, with no clear D. CDR3 length equals 13 residues. CDR1 and CDR2 from the germline V gene are SQVTM and ANQGSEA. V was trimmed by 1 base and J by 3 bases, leaving 7 bases between them. The CDR3 DNA reads TGCAGCGTTGAAGTACACAGCTACAATGAGCAGTTCTTC. This translates into CSVEVHSYNEQFF.

This clone was recorded a few times. Mismatch with germline at one junction end may stem from a read error. The chain couples TRBV7-7 to TRBJ2-6; maybe TRBD1 (5 bases). The germline V gene encodes CDR1 SSHAT and CDR2 FNYEAQ (reference sequence). This CDR3 is built from 17 residues. CDR3 DNA: TGTGCTAGCAGCTTAGGGGCCCCAGGAAGTGGGGCCAACGTCCTGACTTTC. Protein sequence: CASSLGAPGSGANVLTF.

The V gene is TRBV18, the J gene TRBJ2-7; 7 positions agree with TRBD2. From germline, CDR1 is KGHSH and CDR2 LQKENI. The CDR3 is 15 amino acids. Trimming removed 0 bases from V and 1 base from J; junction bases left unmatched: 3. CDR3 loop: CASSPPSGTSYEQYF. CDR3 coding DNA: TGTGCCAGCTCACCACCGAGCGGGACGTCCTACGAGCAGTACTTC.

This clone was seen a handful of times. This chain uses TRBV12-5 with TRBJ2-1, with 8 bases aligning to TRBD2. After removal of 8 bases from V and 2 bases from J, the junction contained 2 bases not matched to a gene. Germline CDR1 reads LGHNT; CDR2 reads FRNRAP. CDR3 size: 13 residues. For the CDR3, the DNA is TGTGCTAGTACTAGCGGAACCTACAATGAGCAGTTCTTC. Translated: CASTSGTYNEQFF. Using reference TRBV12-5 and TRBJ2-1 for the parts outside the CDR3, the full variable domain is DARVTQTPRHKVTEMGQEVTMRCQPILGHNTVFWYRQTMMQGLELLAYFRNRAPLDDSGMPKDRFSAEMPDATLATLKIQPSEPRDSAVYFCASTSGTYNEQFFGPGTRLTVL.

The rearrangement uses TRBV28 and TRBJ1-1; no clear D gene. V was pared by 6 bases and J by 7 bases, with 9 bases between. Germline V gene data show CDR1 as MDHEN and CDR2 as SYDVKM. This CDR3 contains 11 residues. Written as DNA, the CDR3 is TGTGCCAGCAGCCAACAGTTTGAAGCTTTCTTT. Protein product: CASSQQFEAFF.

This clone was seen a few times. The rearrangement joins TRBV2 to TRBJ2-1, with TRBD2 matching over 13 bases. Germline V gene sequence: CDR1 SNHLY, CDR2 FYNNEI. V lost 1 base, J lost 6 bases, and 3 bases stayed unmatched. The CDR3 has 16 residues. Here the CDR3 reads CASSEEGLAGSNEQFF. In DNA, the CDR3 is TGTGCCAGCAGTGAAGAGGGACTAGCGGGATCCAATGAGCAGTTCTTC.

The chain is built from TRBV14 and TRBJ1-1, with TRBD1 matching over 8 bases. Germline CDR1 and CDR2: SGHDN and FVKESK. The length of the CDR3 is 14 residues. The V gene end was trimmed by 4 bases and the J gene end by 5 bases; junction bases not matched to a gene: 6. DNA for the CDR3: TGTGCCAGCAGCCCCCGGACAGGGAGTACTGAAGCTTTCTTT. Protein product: CASSPRTGSTEAFF.

The CDR3 loop reads CASSAGGGVYGYTF. CDR3 nucleotides: TGTGCCAGCAGCGCCGGCGGAGGGGTCTATGGCTACACCTTC. The rearrangement uses TRBV11-3 and TRBJ1-2; TRBD1 might be the D (5 bases). The CDR3 runs 14 residues. Trimming took off 5 bases at V and 4 bases at J, with 14 bases between the two ends. CDR1 is SGHNT and CDR2 is YENEEA in the germline V gene. The full variable domain, its missing parts supplied by reference TRBV11-3 and TRBJ1-2, is EAGVVQSPRYKIIEKKQPVAFWCNPISGHNTLYWYLQNLGQGPELLIRYENEEAVDDSQLPKDRFSAERLKGVDSTLKIQPAELGDSAVYLCASSAGGGVYGYTFGSGTRLTVV.

The chain is built from TRBV29-1 and TRBJ1-1; D is uncertain. V lost 3 bases, J lost 3 bases, and 14 bases lay in between. CDR1 and CDR2 from the germline V gene are SQVTM and ANQGSEA. The CDR3 spans 14 residues. The chain's CDR3 is CSVEGGGKDTEAFF. Here the CDR3 DNA reads TGCAGCGTTGAGGGAGGAGGGAAGGACACTGAAGCTTTCTTT.

This clone was seen more than once but under ten times. The rearrangement joins TRBV7-9 to TRBJ1-5; 7 bases fit TRBD1. CDR3 size: 15 residues. V gave up 0 bases and J gave up 9 bases; unmatched junction bases: 8. Germline V CDR1 and CDR2: SEHNR, FQNEAQ (reference sequence). The CDR3 DNA reads TGTGCCAGCAGCTTAGCGGGACAGCGGGTAGGGCCCCAGCATTTT. Amino acid sequence: CASSLAGQRVGPQHF.

V gene TRBV25-1 combines with J gene TRBJ1-4; the D gene is possibly TRBD1 (5 bases). V dropped 0 bases and J dropped 2 bases, with 10 bases sitting between them. CDR1 and CDR2 (germline): MGHDK, SYGVNS. The CDR3 contains 16 residues. This chain's CDR3 is CASSEYKGRTNEKLFF. The CDR3 DNA is TGTGCCAGCAGTGAATACAAGGGGCGGACTAATGAAAAACTGTTTTTT.

This clone came up a few times. The chain carries TRBV29-1 and TRBJ2-7, with a possible D match to TRBD1 (5 bases). The CDR3 has 13 residues. The germline V gene has CDR1 SQVTM and CDR2 ANQGSEA. V was clipped by 6 bases and J by 3 bases, with 15 bases between them. The CDR3 region is CSVATQEGYEQYF. CDR3 nucleotide sequence: TGCAGCGTCGCAACACAGGAAGGCTACGAGCAGTACTTC.

This clone was counted between two and nine times. This chain joins TRBV5-4 and TRBJ2-3, with D unresolved. V lost 0 bases and J lost 3, with 11 bases in between. Germline V gene data show CDR1 as SGHNT and CDR2 as YYREEE (reference sequence). This CDR3 has 15 residues. The CDR3 region is CASSLVSGRTDTQYF. The CDR3 bases are TGTGCCAGCAGCTTGGTTTCCGGTCGTACAGATACGCAGTATTTT.